Each of the 22 T cell receptor beta chains below was sequenced from the same sample in a study of regulatory T cells in long-lasting Graves disease. Time point given: persistent/refractory GD, antithyroid drugs over 5 years with positive TRAb. PBMC-derived RNA was used for the TCR library. Assembly of TCR beta libraries relied on iRepertoire HTBI primers together with Arm-PCR of CDR3 regions. MiXCR was run by TCRdb on the multiplex PCR reads, yielding one entry per CDR3 protein. In the table there are 500,000 to 800,000 distinct CDR3 sequences, 25% to 35% of which are singletons. Sample: peripheral blood mononuclear cells (PBMCs), taken when the disease was refractory, from a patient treated with antithyroid drugs. The source of these receptors is a female donor with Graves disease.

The genes are TRBV9 and TRBJ1-1, with a tentative D call TRBD1 (6 bases). V dropped 3 bases and J dropped 4 bases, with 13 bases sitting between them. Germline loops: CDR1 SGDLS, CDR2 YYNGEE. This CDR3 has 14 amino acids. CDR3 DNA: TGTGCCAGCAGCGGAACACCCAGGGGCACTGAAGCTTTCTTT. Amino acid sequence: CASSGTPRGTEAFF.

This clonotype was picked up many times. The rearrangement joins TRBV11-2 to TRBJ2-7, with TRBD1 matching over 8 bases. Trimming cost V 5 bases and J 3 bases; bases outside gene matches: 0. Per the germline V gene, CDR1 is SGHAT and CDR2 is FQNNGV. The CDR3 is made up of 12 amino acids. CDR3 bases: TGTGCCAGCAGCACAGGGGGCTACGAGCAGTACTTC. Its translation is CASSTGGYEQYF.

Worth noting for this clonotype: With a much larger clone just one base away, this may be a read error. This chain joins TRBV13 and TRBJ1-4; D ambiguous. Germline V gives CDR1 PRHDT, CDR2 FYEKMQ (reference sequence). This CDR3 is built from 14 residues. Trimming cost V 6 bases and J 5 bases, with 13 bases left between them. The DNA of the CDR3 is TGTGCCAGCAGAGCCGGGATAGAAAATGAAAAACTGTTTTTT. It specifies CASRAGIENEKLFF.

The genes are TRBV30 and TRBJ1-1; a weak D match, TRBD1 (5 bases). The CDR3 contains 15 residues. Germline V gene lookup returns CDR1 GTSNPN and CDR2 SVGIG (reference sequence). The V end lost 4 bases, the J end lost 0 bases, and 15 bases lay between the germline ends. Written as DNA, the CDR3 is TGTGCCTGGACCTCAGGGCCCTCCATGAACACTGAAGCTTTCTTT. Translating it yields CAWTSGPSMNTEAFF.

This clonotype has more than one count but fewer than ten. The chain carries TRBV9 and TRBJ2-5; D may be TRBD2 (6 bases). This CDR3 spans 15 amino acids. In germline, CDR1 is SGDLS, CDR2 YYNGEE. V lost 4 bases, J lost 3 bases, and 16 bases lay in between. In nucleotides, the CDR3 is TGTGCCAGCAGCCCCCGTGGAGGGGAAGAAGAGACCCAGTACTTC. Amino acid sequence: CASSPRGGEEETQYF.

A few counts support this clonotype. This chain uses TRBV12-3 or TRBV12-4 with TRBJ2-2, with 7 bases lining up with TRBD1. The V gene end was trimmed by 2 bases and the J gene end by 6 bases; junction bases not matched to a gene: 12. This CDR3 contains 17 residues. CDR3 amino acids: CASSLKQGLFNPGELFF. The CDR3 DNA reads as TGTGCCAGCAGTTTAAAACAGGGGTTGTTCAATCCCGGGGAGCTGTTTTTT.

The chain employs TRBV29-1 and TRBJ1-5; 9 bases map to TRBD1. This CDR3 is built from 14 residues. Trimming removed 7 bases from V and 2 bases from J; junction bases left unmatched: 6. Looked up from germline, CDR1 is SQVTM and CDR2 is ANQGSEA. DNA for the CDR3: TGCAGCGCTCAGGACAGGGGCGGCAATCAGCCCCAGCATTTT. This encodes CSAQDRGGNQPQHF.

This chain links TRBV30 with TRBJ2-7, with D possibly matching TRBD1 (5 bases). The CDR3 has 12 amino acids. V shed 2 bases and J shed 2 bases, with 7 bases lying between them. Germline V lookup: CDR1 GTSNPN, CDR2 SVGIG (reference sequence). The CDR3 sequence is CAWSLQAYEQYF. CDR3 nucleotides: TGTGCCTGGAGTCTACAGGCCTACGAGCAGTACTTC.

This clonotype appeared a few times. V and J are TRBV25-1 and TRBJ1-4, with D hard to call. Trimming cost V 2 bases and J 0 bases, with 7 bases left between them. The CDR3 extends over 15 amino acids. Germline CDR1 reads MGHDK; CDR2 reads SYGVNS. The CDR3 loop is CASSERSSTNEKLFF. CDR3 DNA sequence: TGTGCCAGCAGTGAACGAAGTTCAACTAATGAAAAACTGTTTTTT.

The V and J genes are TRBV15 and TRBJ1-2, with 11 positions matching TRBD1. Unmatched junction bases numbered 6, after V lost 4 bases and J lost 8 bases. This CDR3 region has 14 residues. CDR1 is LNHNV, CDR2 YYDKDF, per germline (reference sequence). Here the CDR3 reads CATSNGQGARGYTF. The CDR3 DNA reads TGTGCCACCAGCAATGGACAGGGGGCGCGAGGCTACACCTTC.

The chain couples TRBV20-1 to TRBJ1-1, with D unclear. Germline CDR1 reads DFQATT; CDR2 reads SNEGSKA (reference sequence). The CDR3 totals 12 residues. V was shortened by 6 bases and J by 1 base, with 9 bases between the two germline ends. The CDR3 loop is CSAPQRNTEAFF. The CDR3 nucleotides are TGCAGTGCGCCGCAGCGGAACACTGAAGCTTTCTTT.

This clonotype has only a few counts. V usage is TRBV6-1 and J usage is TRBJ2-2; D unclear. Per germline, CDR1 MNHNS and CDR2 SASEGT. The germline V and J ends were trimmed by 6 bases and 5 bases, with 13 bases remaining between them. The CDR3 spans 14 residues. The chain's CDR3 is CASRGSPQTGELFF. The CDR3 DNA reads as TGTGCCAGCAGGGGGTCTCCGCAAACCGGGGAGCTGTTTTTT.

The rearrangement uses TRBV20-1 and TRBJ1-1, with 7 bases identical to TRBD1. The CDR3 extends over 15 amino acids. The V gene's germline CDR1 is DFQATT and CDR2 SNEGSKA (reference sequence). Here the CDR3 reads CSLLRSDRTNTEAFF. CDR3 DNA sequence: TGCAGCCTCCTCAGGTCGGACAGGACGAACACTGAAGCTTTCTTT.

The genes are TRBV6-1 and TRBJ2-2; TRBD2 matches 11 bases. CDR3 length equals 16 residues. CDR1 and CDR2 from the germline V gene are MNHNS and SASEGT. J gave up 5 bases and V 6 bases, and 8 bases lay outside the gene matches. Here the CDR3 reads CASSPTSGRFTGELFF. The CDR3 DNA reads TGTGCCAGCAGCCCCACTAGCGGGAGATTTACCGGGGAGCTGTTTTTT.

V gene TRBV7-2 combines with J gene TRBJ2-5; weak D call: TRBD2 (6 bases). Trimming took 4 bases from V and 5 from J, leaving 17 bases between them. Germline values: CDR1 SGHTA, CDR2 FQGNSA. CDR3 length equals 15 residues. The CDR3 DNA follows: TGTGCCAGCAGCTCGGGACTTTTGCTAGGGGAGACCCAGTACTTC. As protein: CASSSGLLLGETQYF.

This clonotype was counted only a few times. V and J are TRBV20-1 and TRBJ1-1, with 7 bases that match TRBD1. V shed 5 bases, J shed 0 bases, and the junction held 6 bases outside the gene matches. Germline V gives CDR1 DFQATT, CDR2 SNEGSKA (reference sequence). This CDR3 has 14 residues. The CDR3 nucleotides read TGCAGTGCTGATTCGACAGGGTTGAACACTGAAGCTTTCTTT. It encodes CSADSTGLNTEAFF.

The chain carries TRBV25-1 and TRBJ2-2, with D unresolved. V was trimmed by 7 bases and J by 6 bases, leaving 9 bases between them. CDR1 and CDR2 from the germline V gene are MGHDK and SYGVNS. This CDR3 region has 12 residues. CDR3 sequence: CASNGHPGELFF. The DNA of the CDR3 is TGTGCCAGCAATGGCCATCCCGGGGAGCTGTTTTTT.

The table lists this clonotype with a few counts. The chain combines TRBV7-8 with TRBJ1-5; no clear D gene. The germline gives CDR1 SGHVS, CDR2 FQNEAQ. The CDR3 runs to 15 residues. Trimming stripped 8 bases from V and 2 bases from J, with 16 bases between. DNA of the CDR3: TGTGCCAGCGGGTTATCGGCTGCTGGCAATCAGCCCCAGCATTTT. Its protein product is CASGLSAAGNQPQHF.

The sample holds a few counts of this clonotype. The chain uses TRBV20-1 and TRBJ2-7; D is unresolved. From germline, CDR1 is DFQATT and CDR2 SNEGSKA (reference sequence). V was cut by 3 bases and J by 4 bases, with 10 bases left in between. The length of the CDR3 is 12 residues. CDR3 protein: CSARNPIYEQYF. The CDR3 DNA follows: TGCAGTGCTAGGAATCCCATATACGAGCAGTACTTC.

This clonotype was recorded at least ten times. The chain has TRBV6-1 and TRBJ1-1; maybe TRBD1 (6 bases). V dropped 7 bases and J dropped 5 bases, with 17 bases sitting between them. The CDR3 runs to 14 residues. Germline V gene data show CDR1 as MNHNS and CDR2 as SASEGT. CDR3 in amino acids: CASNRVGYETEAFF. The CDR3 bases are TGTGCCAGCAACAGGGTGGGGTACGAAACTGAAGCTTTCTTT.

This clonotype has only a few counts. The CDR3 here is CSARVGTGGRNQPQHF. CDR3 in DNA: TGCAGTGCTAGAGTAGGGACAGGGGGAAGGAATCAGCCCCAGCATTTT. This chain joins TRBV20-1 and TRBJ1-5, with 11 bases fitting TRBD1. There are 16 residues in the CDR3. Germline V lookup: CDR1 DFQATT, CDR2 SNEGSKA (reference sequence). V shed 1 base and J 4 bases; nucleotides not matched to a gene: 6.

This clonotype was detected only a few times. The chain joins TRBV6-2 or TRBV6-3 to TRBJ1-1; D remains unclear. Germline CDR1 and CDR2: MNHEY and SVGEGT. There are 11 residues in the CDR3. V lost 6 bases, J lost 6 bases, and 8 bases lay in between. CDR3 sequence reads: CASRHIAEAFF. The CDR3 DNA sequence: TGTGCCAGCAGACACATCGCTGAAGCTTTCTTT.